This T cell receptor beta chain originates from a study of T-cell reconstitution after alpha-beta-depleted transplantation in children. Overall study results and limits: One year after transplant, T-cell counts and diversity came mostly from newly produced T cells.

In its sample, this clonotype was seen a few times. Antigen specificity is unknown. Preparation of the TCRbeta library involved a method that used unique molecular identifiers. One entry per CDR3 protein, called by TCRdb with MiXCR from the PCR reads. The sample gives about 98,000 distinct CDR3 sequences, 23% of which show up once; about 22% is in the top ten. Germline lookup yields CDR1 MDHEN and CDR2 SYDVKM. The CDR3 spans 14 residues. V lost 6 bases and J lost 3, with 15 bases in between. This sequence originates from a boy younger than 10 with acute lymphoblastic leukemia, due to receive a stem cell transplant. The sample was PBMCs, taken before TCRalphabeta/CD19-depleted stem cell transplant. The rearrangement links TRBV28 to TRBJ2-7, with a tentative D call TRBD1 (5 bases). CDR3 protein: CASSKTALNYEQYF. The CDR3 DNA reads as TGTGCCAGCAGCAAGACAGCGTTAAACTACGAGCAGTACTTC. The full variable domain, completed using reference TRBV28 and TRBJ2-7, is DVKVTQSSRYLVKRTGEKVFLECVQDMDHENMFWYRQDPGLGLRLIYFSYDVKMKEKGDIPEGYSVSREKKERFSLILESASTNQTSMYLCASSKTALNYEQYFGPGTRLTVT.